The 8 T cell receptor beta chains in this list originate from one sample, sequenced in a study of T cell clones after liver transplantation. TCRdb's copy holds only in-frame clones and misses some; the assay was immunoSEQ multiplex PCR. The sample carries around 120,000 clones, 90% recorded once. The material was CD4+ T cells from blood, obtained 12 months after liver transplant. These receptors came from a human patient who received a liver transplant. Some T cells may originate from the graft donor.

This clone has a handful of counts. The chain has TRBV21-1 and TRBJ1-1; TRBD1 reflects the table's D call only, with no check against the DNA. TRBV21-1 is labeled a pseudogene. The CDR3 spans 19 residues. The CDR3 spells CASSTRGPAVRGVNTEAFF. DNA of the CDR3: TGTGCCAGCAGCACGCGAGGACCAGCTGTCAGGGGGGTAAACACTGAAGCTTTCTTT.

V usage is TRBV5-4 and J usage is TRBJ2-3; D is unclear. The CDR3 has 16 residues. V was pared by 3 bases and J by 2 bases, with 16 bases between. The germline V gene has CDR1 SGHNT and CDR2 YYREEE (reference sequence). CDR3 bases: TGTGCCAGCAGCTCCACCCTAGGCGAAGACACAGATACGCAGTATTTT. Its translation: CASSSTLGEDTDTQYF.

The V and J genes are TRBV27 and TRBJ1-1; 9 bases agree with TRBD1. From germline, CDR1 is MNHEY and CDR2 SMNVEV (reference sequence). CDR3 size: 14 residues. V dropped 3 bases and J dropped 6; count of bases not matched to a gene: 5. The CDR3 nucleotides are TGTGCCAGCAGTTTCGTGGACAGGGGTCCTGAAGCTTTCTTT. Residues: CASSFVDRGPEAFF.

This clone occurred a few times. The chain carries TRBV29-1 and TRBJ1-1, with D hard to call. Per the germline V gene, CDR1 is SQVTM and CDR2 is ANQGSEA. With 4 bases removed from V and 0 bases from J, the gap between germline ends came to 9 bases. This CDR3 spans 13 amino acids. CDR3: CSVVWRMNTEAFF. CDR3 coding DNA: TGCAGCGTTGTTTGGCGGATGAACACTGAAGCTTTCTTT.

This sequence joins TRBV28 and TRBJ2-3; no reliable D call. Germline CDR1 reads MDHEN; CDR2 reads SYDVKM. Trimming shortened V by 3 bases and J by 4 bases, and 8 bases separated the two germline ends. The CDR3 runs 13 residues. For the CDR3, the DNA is TGTGCCAGCAGTTTTGTTGGCTCAGATACGCAGTATTTT. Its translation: CASSFVGSDTQYF. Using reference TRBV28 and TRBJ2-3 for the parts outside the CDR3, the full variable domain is DVKVTQSSRYLVKRTGEKVFLECVQDMDHENMFWYRQDPGLGLRLIYFSYDVKMKEKGDIPEGYSVSREKKERFSLILESASTNQTSMYLCASSFVGSDTQYFGPGTRLTVL.

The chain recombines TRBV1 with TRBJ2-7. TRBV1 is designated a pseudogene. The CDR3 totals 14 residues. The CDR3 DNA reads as TGCACCAGCAGCCCAGCCGCATGGGACTACGAGCAGTACTTC. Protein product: CTSSPAAWDYEQYF.

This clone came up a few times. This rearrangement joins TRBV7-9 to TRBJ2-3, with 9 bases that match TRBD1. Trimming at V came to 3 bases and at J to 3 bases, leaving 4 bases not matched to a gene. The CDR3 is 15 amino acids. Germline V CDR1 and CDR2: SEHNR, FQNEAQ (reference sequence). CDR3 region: CASSFQTGGTDTQYF. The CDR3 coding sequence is TGTGCCAGCAGCTTCCAGACAGGGGGTACAGATACGCAGTATTTT.

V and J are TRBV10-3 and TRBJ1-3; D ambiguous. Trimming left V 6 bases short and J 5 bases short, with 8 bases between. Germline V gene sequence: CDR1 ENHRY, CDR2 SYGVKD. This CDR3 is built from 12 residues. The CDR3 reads CAISPQRNTIYF. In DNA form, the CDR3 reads TGTGCCATCAGCCCACAAAGAAACACCATATATTTT.